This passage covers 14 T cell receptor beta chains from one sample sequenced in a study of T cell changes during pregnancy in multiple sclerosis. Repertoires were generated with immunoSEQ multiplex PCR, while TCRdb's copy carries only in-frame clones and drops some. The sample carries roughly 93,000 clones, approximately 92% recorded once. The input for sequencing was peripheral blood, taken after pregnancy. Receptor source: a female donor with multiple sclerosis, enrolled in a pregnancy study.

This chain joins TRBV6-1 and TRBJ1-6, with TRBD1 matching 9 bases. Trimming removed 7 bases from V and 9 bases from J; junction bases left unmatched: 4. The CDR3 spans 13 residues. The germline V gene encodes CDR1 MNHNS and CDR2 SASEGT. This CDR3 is CASMGTGFSPLHF. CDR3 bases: TGTGCCAGCATGGGGACAGGGTTTTCACCCCTCCACTTT.

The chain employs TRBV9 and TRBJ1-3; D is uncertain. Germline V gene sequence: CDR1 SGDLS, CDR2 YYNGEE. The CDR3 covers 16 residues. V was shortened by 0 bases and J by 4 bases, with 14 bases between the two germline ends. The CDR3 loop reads CASSVEVDGRGNTIYF. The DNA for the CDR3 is TGTGCCAGCAGCGTAGAAGTAGACGGGAGAGGAAACACCATATATTTT.

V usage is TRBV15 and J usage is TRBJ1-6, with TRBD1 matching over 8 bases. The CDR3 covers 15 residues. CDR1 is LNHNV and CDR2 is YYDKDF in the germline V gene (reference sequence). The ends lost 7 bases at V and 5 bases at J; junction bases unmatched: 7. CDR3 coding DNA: TGTGCCACCAACCAGAGGACAGGGAATAATTCACCCCTCCACTTT. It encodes CATNQRTGNNSPLHF.

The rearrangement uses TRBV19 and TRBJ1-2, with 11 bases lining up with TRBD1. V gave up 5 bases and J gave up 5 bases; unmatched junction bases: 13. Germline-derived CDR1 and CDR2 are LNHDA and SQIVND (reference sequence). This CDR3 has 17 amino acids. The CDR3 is CASSPRTGGALSYGYTF. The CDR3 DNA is TGTGCCAGTAGTCCCCGGACAGGGGGCGCATTATCATATGGCTACACCTTC.

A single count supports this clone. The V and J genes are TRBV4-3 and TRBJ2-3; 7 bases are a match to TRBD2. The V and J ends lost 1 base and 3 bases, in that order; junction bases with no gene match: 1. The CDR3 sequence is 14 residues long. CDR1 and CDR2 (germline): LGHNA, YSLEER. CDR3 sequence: CASSQGSGTDTQYF. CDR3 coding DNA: TGCGCCAGCAGCCAAGGTAGCGGGACAGATACGCAGTATTTT.

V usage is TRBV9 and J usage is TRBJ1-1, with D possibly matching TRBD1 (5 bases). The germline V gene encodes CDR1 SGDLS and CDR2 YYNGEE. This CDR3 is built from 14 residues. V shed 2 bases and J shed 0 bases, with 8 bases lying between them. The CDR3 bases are TGTGCCAGCAGCGTCGCAGGGATGAACACTGAAGCTTTCTTT. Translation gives CASSVAGMNTEAFF.

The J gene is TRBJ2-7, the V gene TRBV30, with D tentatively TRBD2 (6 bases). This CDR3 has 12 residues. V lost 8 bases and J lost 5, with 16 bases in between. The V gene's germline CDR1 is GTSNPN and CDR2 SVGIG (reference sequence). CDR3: CAGGTLGDEQYF. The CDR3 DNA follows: TGTGCCGGGGGGACTCTAGGGGACGAGCAGTACTTC. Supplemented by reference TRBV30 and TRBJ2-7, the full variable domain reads SQTIHQWPATLVQPVGSPLSLECTVEGTSNPNLYWYRQAAGRGLQLLFYSVGIGQISSEVPQNLSASRPQDRQFILSSKKLLLSDSGFYLCAGGTLGDEQYFGPGTRLTVT.

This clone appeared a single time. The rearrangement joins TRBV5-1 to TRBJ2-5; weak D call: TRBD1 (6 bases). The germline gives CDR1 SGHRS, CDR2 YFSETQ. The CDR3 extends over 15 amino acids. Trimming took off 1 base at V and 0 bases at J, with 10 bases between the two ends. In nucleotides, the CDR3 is TGCGCCAGCAGCTTGACAGGGTCGTACCAAGAGACCCAGTACTTC. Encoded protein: CASSLTGSYQETQYF.

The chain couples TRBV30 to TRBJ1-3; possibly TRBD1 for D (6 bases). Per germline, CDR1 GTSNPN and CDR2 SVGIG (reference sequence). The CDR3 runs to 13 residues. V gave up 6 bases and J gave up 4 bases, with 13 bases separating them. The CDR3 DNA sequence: TGTGCCTGCGCCCTGGGGGCCGGAAACACCATATATTTT. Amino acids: CACALGAGNTIYF.

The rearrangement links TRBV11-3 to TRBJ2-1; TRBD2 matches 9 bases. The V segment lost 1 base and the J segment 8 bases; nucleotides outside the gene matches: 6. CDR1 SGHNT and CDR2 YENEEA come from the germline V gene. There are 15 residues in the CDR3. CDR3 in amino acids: CASSLGGTSIDEQFF. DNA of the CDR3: TGTGCCAGCAGCTTAGGAGGGACTAGCATCGATGAGCAGTTCTTC. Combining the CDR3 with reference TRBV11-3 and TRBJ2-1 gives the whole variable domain EAGVVQSPRYKIIEKKQPVAFWCNPISGHNTLYWYLQNLGQGPELLIRYENEEAVDDSQLPKDRFSAERLKGVDSTLKIQPAELGDSAVYLCASSLGGTSIDEQFFGPGTRLTVL.

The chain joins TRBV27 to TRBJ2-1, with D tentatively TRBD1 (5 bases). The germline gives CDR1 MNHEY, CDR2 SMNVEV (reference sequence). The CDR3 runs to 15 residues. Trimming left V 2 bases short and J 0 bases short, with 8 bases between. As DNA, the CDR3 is TGTGCCAGCAGTTTAGGGGCCAGCTCCTACAATGAGCAGTTCTTC. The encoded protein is CASSLGASSYNEQFF.

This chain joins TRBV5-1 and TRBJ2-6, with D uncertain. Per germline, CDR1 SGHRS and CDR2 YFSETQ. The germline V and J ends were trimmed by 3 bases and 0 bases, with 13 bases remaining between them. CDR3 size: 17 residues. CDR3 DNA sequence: TGCGCCAGCAGCTCACTCTCCTCGGGCTCTGGGGCCAACGTCCTGACTTTC. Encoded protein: CASSSLSSGSGANVLTF.

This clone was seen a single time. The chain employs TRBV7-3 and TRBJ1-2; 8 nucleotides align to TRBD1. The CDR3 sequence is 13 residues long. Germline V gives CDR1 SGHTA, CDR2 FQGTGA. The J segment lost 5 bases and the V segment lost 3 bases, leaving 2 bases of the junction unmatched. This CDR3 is CASSFGQGYGYTF. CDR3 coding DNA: TGTGCCAGCAGCTTCGGACAGGGTTATGGCTACACCTTC.

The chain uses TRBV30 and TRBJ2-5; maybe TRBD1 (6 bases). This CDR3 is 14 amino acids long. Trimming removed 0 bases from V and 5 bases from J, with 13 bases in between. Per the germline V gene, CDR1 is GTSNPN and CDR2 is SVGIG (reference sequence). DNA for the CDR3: TGTGCCTGGAGTGTGTCAGGGGCGTCGGAGACCCAGTACTTC. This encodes CAWSVSGASETQYF.